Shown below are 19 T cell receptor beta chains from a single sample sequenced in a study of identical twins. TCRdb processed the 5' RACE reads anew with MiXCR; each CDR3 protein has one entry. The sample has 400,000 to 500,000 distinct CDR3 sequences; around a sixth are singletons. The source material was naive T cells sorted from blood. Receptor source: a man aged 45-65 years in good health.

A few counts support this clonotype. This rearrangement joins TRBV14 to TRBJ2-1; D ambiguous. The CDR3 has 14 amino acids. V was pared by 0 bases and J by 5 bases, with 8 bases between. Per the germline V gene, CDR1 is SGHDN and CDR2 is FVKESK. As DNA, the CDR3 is TGTGCCAGCAGCCAAGATGTAGGAAACAATGAGCAGTTCTTC. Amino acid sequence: CASSQDVGNNEQFF.

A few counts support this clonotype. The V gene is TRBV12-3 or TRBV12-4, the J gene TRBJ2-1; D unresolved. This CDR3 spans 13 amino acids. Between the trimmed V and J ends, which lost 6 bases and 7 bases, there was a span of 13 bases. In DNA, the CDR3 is TGTGCCAGCAGCCCCTATAGCTTAAATGAGCAGTTCTTC. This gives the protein CASSPYSLNEQFF.

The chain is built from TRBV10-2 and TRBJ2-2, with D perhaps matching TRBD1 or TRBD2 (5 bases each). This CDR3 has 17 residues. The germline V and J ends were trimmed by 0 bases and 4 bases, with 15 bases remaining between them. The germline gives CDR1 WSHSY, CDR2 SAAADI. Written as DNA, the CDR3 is TGCGCCAGCAGTGAGTCGTGGTTCCGGGGCGGCACCGGGGAGCTGTTTTTT. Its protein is CASSESWFRGGTGELFF.

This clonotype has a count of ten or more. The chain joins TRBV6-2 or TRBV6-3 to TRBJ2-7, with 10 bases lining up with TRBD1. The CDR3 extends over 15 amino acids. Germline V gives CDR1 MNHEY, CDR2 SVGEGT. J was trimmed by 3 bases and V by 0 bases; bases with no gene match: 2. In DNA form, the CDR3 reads TGTGCCAGCAGTTACTCGACAGGGGGCTACTACGAGCAGTACTTC. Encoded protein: CASSYSTGGYYEQYF.

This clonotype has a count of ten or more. CDR3 sequence: CSARTGGERTYEQYF. For the CDR3, the DNA is TGCAGTGCTAGGACAGGGGGCGAAAGGACCTACGAGCAGTACTTC. The chain recombines TRBV20-1 with TRBJ2-7, with 10 nucleotides matching TRBD1. This CDR3 spans 15 amino acids. Germline CDR1 DFQATT, CDR2 SNEGSKA (reference sequence). V lost 3 bases, J lost 2 bases, and 7 bases stayed unmatched.

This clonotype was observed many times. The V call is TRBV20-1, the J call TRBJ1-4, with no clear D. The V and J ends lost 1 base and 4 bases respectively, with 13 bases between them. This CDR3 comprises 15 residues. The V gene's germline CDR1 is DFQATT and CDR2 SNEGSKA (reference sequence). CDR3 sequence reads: CSARVVGQYNEKLFF. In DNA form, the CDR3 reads TGCAGTGCTAGAGTAGTCGGGCAGTATAATGAAAAACTGTTTTTT.

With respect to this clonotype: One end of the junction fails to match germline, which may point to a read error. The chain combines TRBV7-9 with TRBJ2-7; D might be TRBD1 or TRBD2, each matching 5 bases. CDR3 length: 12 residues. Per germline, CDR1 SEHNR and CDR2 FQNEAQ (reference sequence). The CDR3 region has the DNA TGTGCCAGCAGCTTAGAATGGGGGACCACCTCTTTC. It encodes CASSLEWGTTSF.

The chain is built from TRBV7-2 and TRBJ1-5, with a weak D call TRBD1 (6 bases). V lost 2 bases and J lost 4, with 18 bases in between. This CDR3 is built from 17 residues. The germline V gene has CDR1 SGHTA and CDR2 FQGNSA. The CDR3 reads CASSLNSQGQKNQPQHF. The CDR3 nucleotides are TGTGCCAGCAGCTTAAATAGTCAAGGACAGAAAAATCAGCCCCAGCATTTT.

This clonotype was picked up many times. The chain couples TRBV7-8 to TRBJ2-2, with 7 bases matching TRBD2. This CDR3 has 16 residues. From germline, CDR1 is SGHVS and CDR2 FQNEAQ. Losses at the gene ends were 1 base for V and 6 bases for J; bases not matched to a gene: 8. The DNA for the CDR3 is TGTGCCAGCAGCTTAGTGGGGGGGGGATTCGCCGGGGAGCTGTTTTTT. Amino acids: CASSLVGGGFAGELFF.

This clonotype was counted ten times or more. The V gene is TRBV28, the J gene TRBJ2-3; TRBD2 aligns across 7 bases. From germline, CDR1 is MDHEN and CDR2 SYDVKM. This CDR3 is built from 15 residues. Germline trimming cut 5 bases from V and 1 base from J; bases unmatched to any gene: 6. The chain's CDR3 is CASSSRGLGTDTQYF. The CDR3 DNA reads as TGTGCCAGCAGTAGCCGTGGACTAGGCACAGATACGCAGTATTTT. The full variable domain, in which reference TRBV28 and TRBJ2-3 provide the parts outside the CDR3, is DVKVTQSSRYLVKRTGEKVFLECVQDMDHENMFWYRQDPGLGLRLIYFSYDVKMKEKGDIPEGYSVSREKKERFSLILESASTNQTSMYLCASSSRGLGTDTQYFGPGTRLTVL.

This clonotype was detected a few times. The CDR3 sequence: CAISEMASDEQFF. CDR3 nucleotides: TGTGCCATCAGTGAGATGGCGAGCGATGAGCAGTTCTTC. This chain connects TRBV10-3 to TRBJ2-1, with no clear D. This CDR3 region has 13 residues. Germline loops: CDR1 ENHRY, CDR2 SYGVKD. V was pared by 2 bases and J by 8 bases, with 10 bases between.

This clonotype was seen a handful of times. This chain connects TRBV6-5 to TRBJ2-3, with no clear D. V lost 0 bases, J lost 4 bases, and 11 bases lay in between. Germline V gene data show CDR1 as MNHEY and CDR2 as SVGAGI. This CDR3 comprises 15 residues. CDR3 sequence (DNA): TGTGCCAGCAGTTACTCTGGTGCATCTTCAGATACGCAGTATTTT. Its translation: CASSYSGASSDTQYF.

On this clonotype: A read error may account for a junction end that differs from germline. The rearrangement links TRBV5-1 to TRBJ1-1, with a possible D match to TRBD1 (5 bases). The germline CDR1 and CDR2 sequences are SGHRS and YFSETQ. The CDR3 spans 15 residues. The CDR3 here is CASSGGPELNAEAFF. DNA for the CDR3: TGCGCCAGCAGCGGGGGACCAGAGTTGAACGCTGAAGCTTTCTTT. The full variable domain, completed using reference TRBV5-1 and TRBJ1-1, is KAGVTQTPRYLIKTRGQQVTLSCSPISGHRSVSWYQQTPGQGLQFLFEYFSETQRNKGNFPGRFSGRQFSNSRSEMNVSTLELGDSALYLCASSGGPELNAEAFFGQGTRLTVV.

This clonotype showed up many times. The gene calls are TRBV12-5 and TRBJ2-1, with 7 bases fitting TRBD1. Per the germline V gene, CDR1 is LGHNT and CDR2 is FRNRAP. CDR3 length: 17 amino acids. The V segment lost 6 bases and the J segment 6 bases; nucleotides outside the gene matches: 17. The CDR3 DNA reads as TGTGCTAGTGGCTCCTCACCAGGCAGGGGGTTACCCAATGAGCAGTTCTTC. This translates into CASGSSPGRGLPNEQFF. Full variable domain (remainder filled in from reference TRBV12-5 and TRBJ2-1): DARVTQTPRHKVTEMGQEVTMRCQPILGHNTVFWYRQTMMQGLELLAYFRNRAPLDDSGMPKDRFSAEMPDATLATLKIQPSEPRDSAVYFCASGSSPGRGLPNEQFFGPGTRLTVL.

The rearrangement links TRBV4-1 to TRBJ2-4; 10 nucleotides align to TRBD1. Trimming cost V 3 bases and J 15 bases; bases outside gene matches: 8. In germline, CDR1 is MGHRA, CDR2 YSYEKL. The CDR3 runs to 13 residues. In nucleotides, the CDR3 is TGCGCCAGCAGCCAGGGGGACAGGGGCCGCTTGTACTTC. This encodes CASSQGDRGRLYF.

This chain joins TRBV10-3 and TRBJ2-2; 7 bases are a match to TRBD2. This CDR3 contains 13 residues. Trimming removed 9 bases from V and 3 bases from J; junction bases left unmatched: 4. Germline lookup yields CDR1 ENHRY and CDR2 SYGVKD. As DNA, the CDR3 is TGTGCCATAACCAGCGGGGACACCGGGGAGCTGTTTTTT. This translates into CAITSGDTGELFF.

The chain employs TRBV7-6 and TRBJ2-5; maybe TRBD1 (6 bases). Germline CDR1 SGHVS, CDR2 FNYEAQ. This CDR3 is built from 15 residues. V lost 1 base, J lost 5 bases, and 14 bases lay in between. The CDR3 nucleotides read TGTGCCAGCAGCTTAGATAGTGGGGGCGCGGAGACCCAGTACTTC. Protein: CASSLDSGGAETQYF.

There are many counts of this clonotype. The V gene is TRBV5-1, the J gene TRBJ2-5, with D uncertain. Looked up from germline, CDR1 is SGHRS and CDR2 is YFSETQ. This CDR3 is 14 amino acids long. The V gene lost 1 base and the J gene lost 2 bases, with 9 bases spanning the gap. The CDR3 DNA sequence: TGCGCCAGCAGCTTGTTGGCGGTGCAAGAGACCCAGTACTTC. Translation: CASSLLAVQETQYF.

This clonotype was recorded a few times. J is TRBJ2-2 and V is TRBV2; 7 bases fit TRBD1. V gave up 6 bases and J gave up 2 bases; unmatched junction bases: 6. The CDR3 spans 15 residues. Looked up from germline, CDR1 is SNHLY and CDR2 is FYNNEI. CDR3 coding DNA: TGTGCCAGCAGAGCCGGGACAGTCAACACCGGGGAGCTGTTTTTT. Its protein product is CASRAGTVNTGELFF. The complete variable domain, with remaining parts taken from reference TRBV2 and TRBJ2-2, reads EPEVTQTPSHQVTQMGQEVILRCVPISNHLYFYWYRQILGQKVEFLVSFYNNEISEKSEIFDDQFSVERPDGSNFTLKIRSTKLEDSAMYFCASRAGTVNTGELFFGEGSRLTVL.